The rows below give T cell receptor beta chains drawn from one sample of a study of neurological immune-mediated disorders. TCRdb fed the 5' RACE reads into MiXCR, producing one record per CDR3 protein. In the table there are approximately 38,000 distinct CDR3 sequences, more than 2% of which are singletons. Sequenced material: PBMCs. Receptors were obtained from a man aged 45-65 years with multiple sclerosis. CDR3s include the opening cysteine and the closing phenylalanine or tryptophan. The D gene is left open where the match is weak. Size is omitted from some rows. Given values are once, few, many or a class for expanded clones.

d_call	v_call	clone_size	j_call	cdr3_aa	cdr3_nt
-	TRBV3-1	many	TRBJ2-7	CASSQSQVSYEQYF	TGTGCCAGCAGCCAAAGTCAGGTTTCCTACGAGCAGTACTTC
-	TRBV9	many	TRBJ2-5	CASSVGMRVPREYETQYF	TGTGCCAGCAGCGTAGGAATGAGGGTACCGAGGGAGTATGAGACCCAGTACTTC
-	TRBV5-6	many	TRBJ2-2	CASHWGVPGELFF	TGTGCCAGCCACTGGGGCGTCCCCGGGGAGCTGTTTTTT
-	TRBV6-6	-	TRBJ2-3	CASTYRPGSTDTQYF	TGTGCCAGCACCTACCGTCCGGGTAGCACAGATACGCAGTATTTT
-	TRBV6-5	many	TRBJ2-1	CASSYSNVWVGNNEQFF	TGTGCCAGCAGTTACTCGAATGTTTGGGTAGGCAACAATGAGCAGTTCTTC
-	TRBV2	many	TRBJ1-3	CASRAGSSGNTIYF	TGTGCCAGCAGGGCAGGATCCTCTGGAAACACCATATATTTT
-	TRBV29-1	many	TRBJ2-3	CSVEVQDTQYF	TGCAGCGTTGAGGTCCAAGATACGCAGTATTTT
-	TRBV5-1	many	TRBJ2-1	CASSLQGNEQFF	TGCGCCAGCAGCTTACAGGGCAATGAGCAGTTCTTC
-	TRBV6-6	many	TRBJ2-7	CASRAGAPYEQYF	TGTGCCAGCAGAGCAGGGGCCCCCTACGAGCAGTACTTC
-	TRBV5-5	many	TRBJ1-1	CASSFARRGTEAFF	TGTGCCAGCAGCTTCGCCAGGCGGGGCACTGAAGCTTTCTTT
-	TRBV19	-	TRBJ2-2	CASSIRGAGPMNTGELFF	TGTGCCAGTAGTATTAGGGGGGCTGGCCCAATGAACACCGGGGAGCTGTTTTTT
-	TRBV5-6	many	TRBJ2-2	CASSAQPGANTGELFF	TGTGCCAGCAGCGCTCAACCGGGGGCGAACACCGGGGAGCTGTTTTTT
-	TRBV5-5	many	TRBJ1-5	CASSPMGGPGNQPQHF	TGTGCCAGCAGCCCGATGGGGGGGCCGGGCAATCAGCCCCAGCATTTT
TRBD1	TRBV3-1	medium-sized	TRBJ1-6	CASSQEQGLLSPLHF	TGTGCCAGCAGCCAAGAACAGGGGCTCCTCTCACCCCTCCACTTT
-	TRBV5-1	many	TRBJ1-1	CASSFGAEAFF	TGCGCCAGCAGCTTTGGAGCTGAAGCTTTCTTT
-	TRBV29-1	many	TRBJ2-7	CSVEVQNHEQYF	TGCAGCGTTGAGGTACAGAACCACGAGCAGTACTTC
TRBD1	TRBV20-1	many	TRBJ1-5	CSASTGTGGNQPQHF	TGCAGTGCTAGTACCGGGACAGGGGGGAATCAGCCCCAGCATTTT
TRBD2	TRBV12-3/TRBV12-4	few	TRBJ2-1	CASRVSGGLTGRSYNEQFF	TGTGCCAGCAGGGTTAGCGGGGGCCTAACCGGTAGATCCTACAATGAGCAGTTCTTC
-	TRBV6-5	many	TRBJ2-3	CASSSAGATDTQYF	TGTGCCAGCAGTTCCGCGGGGGCCACAGATACGCAGTATTTT
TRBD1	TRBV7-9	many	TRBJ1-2	CASSTSPGQGSYGYTF	TGTGCCAGCAGCACCAGCCCGGGACAGGGTTCGTATGGCTACACCTTC
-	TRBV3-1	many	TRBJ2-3	CASSQGTNTDTQYF	TGTGCCAGCAGCCAAGGGACCAACACAGATACGCAGTATTTT
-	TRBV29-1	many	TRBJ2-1	CSVELVGVAFF	TGCAGCGTTGAGTTGGTAGGCGTGGCGTTCTTC
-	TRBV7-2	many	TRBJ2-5	CASSLAVRETQYF	TGTGCCAGCAGCTTAGCGGTCCGGGAGACCCAGTACTTC
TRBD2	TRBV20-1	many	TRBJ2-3	CSVGRGGPDTQYF	TGCAGTGTTGGTCGGGGGGGGCCTGATACGCAGTATTTT
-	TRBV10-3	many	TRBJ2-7	CAISGRSDSEQYF	TGTGCCATCAGTGGCCGAAGTGACTCCGAGCAGTACTTC
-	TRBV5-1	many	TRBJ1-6	CASSLDGSYNSPLHF	TGCGCCAGCAGCTTGGACGGGAGTTATAATTCACCCCTCCACTTT